The 4 T cell receptor beta chains below come from one sample, sequenced in a study of cytomegalovirus exposure and HLA in healthy donors. This PCR relied on a set of 60 Vbeta primers and 13 Jbeta primers. The protocol was immunoSEQ multiplex PCR, while the TCRdb copy is restricted to in-frame clones and leaves out a portion. The sample carries around 99,000 clones, approximately 76% recorded once. Sequenced sample: PBMCs. These receptors came from a middle-aged man in good health and CMV-seronegative.

This sequence joins TRBV29-1 and TRBJ1-1; D may be TRBD1 (5 bases). The V gene's germline CDR1 is SQVTM and CDR2 ANQGSEA. V was pared by 2 bases and J by 4 bases, with 11 bases between. This CDR3 comprises 13 residues. CDR3 sequence reads: CSVELGGGTEAFF. CDR3 in DNA: TGCAGCGTTGAACTGGGGGGTGGCACTGAAGCTTTCTTT. The whole variable domain, filled in from reference TRBV29-1 and TRBJ1-1, reads SAVISQKPSRDICQRGTSLTIQCQVDSQVTMMFWYRQQPGQSLTLIATANQGSEATYESGFVIDKFPISRPNLTFSTLTVSNMSPEDSSIYLCSVELGGGTEAFFGQGTRLTVV.

V and J are TRBV29-1 and TRBJ1-1, with 8 bases aligning to TRBD1. CDR1 SQVTM and CDR2 ANQGSEA come from the germline V gene. The V segment lost 8 bases and the J segment 1 base; nucleotides outside the gene matches: 3. There are 12 residues in the CDR3. DNA for the CDR3: TGCAGCTCAGGACAGGGGAACACTGAAGCTTTCTTT. Protein product: CSSGQGNTEAFF.

CDR3 residues: CASSLFWQASYEQYF. CDR3 bases: TGCGCCAGCAGCCTTTTCTGGCAGGCCTCCTACGAGCAGTACTTC. The chain combines TRBV4-3 with TRBJ2-5; D is unresolved. The end of the DNA aligns better with TRBJ2-7, so the J call may be wrong. Germline-derived CDR1 and CDR2 are LGHNA and YSLEER. This CDR3 region has 15 residues.

V gene TRBV14 combines with J gene TRBJ2-1, with 8 bases that match TRBD2. The CDR3 covers 15 residues. Unmatched junction bases numbered 10, after V lost 2 bases and J lost 10 bases. CDR1 and CDR2 from the germline V gene are SGHDN and FVKESK. The CDR3: CASSQTGSGVGEQFF. The CDR3 region has the DNA TGTGCCAGCAGCCAAACAGGTAGCGGGGTCGGCGAGCAGTTCTTC.